The 19 T cell receptor beta chains listed next were all sequenced from one sample in a study of blood T cell repertoires in COVID-19. The table came from immunoSEQ multiplex PCR; TCRdb's copy has only in-frame clones and leaves some out. The table lists about 260,000 clones, 86% of them singletons. The material sequenced was PBMCs or T cells enriched from blood (not recorded which). Receptors were obtained from a woman in her forties or fifties who had recovered from COVID-19.

In DNA form, the CDR3 reads TGTGCCAGCAGTGAAGACCCGACTAGCGGGAGTACCGAGCAGTACTTC. It translates to CASSEDPTSGSTEQYF. The rearrangement uses TRBV2 and TRBJ2-7; TRBD2 aligns across 12 bases. V trimming: 1 base; J trimming: 6 bases; junction bases outside the gene matches: 7. In germline, CDR1 is SNHLY, CDR2 FYNNEI. This CDR3 has 16 residues.

This clone was picked up one time. The V call is TRBV7-9, the J call TRBJ2-1; the match to TRBD2 covers 8 bases. The CDR3 length is 16 residues. Losses at the gene ends were 5 bases for V and 7 bases for J; bases not matched to a gene: 13. Germline CDR1 reads SEHNR; CDR2 reads FQNEAQ (reference sequence). CDR3 nucleotide sequence: TGTGCCAGCAGCCCCTGGGAGACGGGGGGGCGGAATGAGCAGTTCTTC. It translates to CASSPWETGGRNEQFF.

The rearrangement uses TRBV7-9 and TRBJ1-2; 9 nucleotides match TRBD1. This CDR3 has 14 residues. CDR1 and CDR2 (germline): SEHNR, FQNEAQ (reference sequence). The junction had 4 bases not matched to a gene; V was cut back by 5 bases and J by 3 bases. CDR3 coding DNA: TGTGCCAGCAGCATCGGACAGGGGTACTATGGCTACACCTTC. Encoded protein: CASSIGQGYYGYTF.

This chain joins TRBV14 and TRBJ2-3, with 7 positions matching TRBD2. CDR3 length equals 14 residues. Germline V gene data show CDR1 as SGHDN and CDR2 as FVKESK. J gave up 0 bases and V 4 bases, and 1 base lay outside the gene matches. This CDR3 is CASSPAGSTDTQYF. In nucleotides, the CDR3 is TGTGCCAGCAGCCCAGCGGGAAGCACAGATACGCAGTATTTT.

This clone appeared once. The chain uses TRBV5-6 and TRBJ2-2; TRBD2 agrees at 7 bases. J was trimmed by 4 bases and V by 2 bases; bases with no gene match: 5. In germline, CDR1 is SGHDT, CDR2 YYEEEE. This CDR3 has 15 amino acids. CDR3 loop: CASSFIAGPTGELFF. For the CDR3, the DNA is TGTGCCAGCAGCTTCATAGCGGGTCCCACCGGGGAGCTGTTTTTT.

The sample holds a few counts of this clone. This chain joins TRBV5-6 and TRBJ1-3; maybe TRBD1 (5 bases). Germline CDR1 and CDR2: SGHDT and YYEEEE. The V gene lost 3 bases and the J gene lost 0 bases, with 16 bases spanning the gap. CDR3 length: 17 residues. The CDR3 sequence is CASSSYYRIYSGNTIYF. The CDR3 DNA is TGTGCCAGCAGCTCCTATTACAGGATTTACTCTGGAAACACCATATATTTT.

The J gene is TRBJ2-3, the V gene TRBV24-1; maybe TRBD1 (6 bases). Germline V gene sequence: CDR1 KGHDR, CDR2 SFDVKD. The CDR3 covers 15 residues. V lost 1 base, J lost 1 base, and 8 bases lay in between. The CDR3 protein is CATSDFRGGTDTQYF. CDR3 bases: TGTGCCACCAGTGATTTCAGGGGTGGCACAGATACGCAGTATTTT.

There are a few counts of this clone. The genes are TRBV5-8 and TRBJ1-2; 9 positions match TRBD1. CDR1 is SGHTS, CDR2 YDEGEE, per germline. The CDR3 loop spans 13 amino acids. V trimming: 4 bases; J trimming: 8 bases; junction bases outside the gene matches: 6. In DNA, the CDR3 is TGTGCCAGCAGCCCGGACAGGGGAGGGGGCTACACCTTC. It is translated as CASSPDRGGGYTF.

The chain has TRBV5-6 and TRBJ1-4; 9 bases line up with TRBD1. Trimming cost V 5 bases and J 5 bases; bases outside gene matches: 4. Germline V lookup: CDR1 SGHDT, CDR2 YYEEEE. The CDR3 consists of 14 residues. In DNA, the CDR3 is TGTGCCAGCAGTTTCGGGACAGGGAATGAAAAACTGTTTTTT. Translated, it gives CASSFGTGNEKLFF.

The rearrangement links TRBV10-1 to TRBJ2-3; a possible D gene is TRBD2 (5 bases). Germline values: CDR1 WNHNN, CDR2 SYGVQD (reference sequence). The CDR3 loop spans 14 amino acids. Deletions cut 5 bases from V and 0 bases from J, with 9 bases between. CDR3 DNA sequence: TGCGCCAGCAGTCCCGGACTTAGCACAGATACGCAGTATTTT. Its protein product is CASSPGLSTDTQYF.

This clone was recorded only once. The germline gene is not matched at one end of the junction; a read error may be the cause. V and J are TRBV5-1 and TRBJ1-1, with D unresolved. Germline assignment: CDR1 SGHRS and CDR2 YFSETQ. The CDR3 runs 13 residues. CDR3 sequence: CASSLALQEVEIF. CDR3 bases: TGCGCCAGCAGCTTGGCTCTCCAGGAGGTAGAAATCTTT.

J is TRBJ1-4 and V is TRBV9, with D uncertain. CDR1 and CDR2 (germline): SGDLS, YYNGEE. The CDR3 covers 15 residues. The V end lost 0 bases, the J end lost 8 bases, and 14 bases lay between the germline ends. This chain's CDR3 is CASSVALTPGEKLFF. The DNA of the CDR3 is TGTGCCAGCAGCGTAGCTCTAACTCCGGGGGAAAAACTGTTTTTT.

This clone was counted only a few times. The genes are TRBV18 and TRBJ1-2; tentatively, D is TRBD1 (6 bases). The CDR3 spans 14 residues. V lost 2 bases, J lost 4 bases, and 11 bases lay in between. Germline CDR1 KGHSH, CDR2 LQKENI. In nucleotides, the CDR3 is TGTGCCAGCTCACCAGGACAGCTAACCTATGGCTACACCTTC. This gives the protein CASSPGQLTYGYTF. The full variable domain, in which reference TRBV18 and TRBJ1-2 provide the parts outside the CDR3, is NAGVMQNPRHLVRRRGQEARLRCSPMKGHSHVYWYRQLPEEGLKFMVYLQKENIIDESGMPKERFSAEFPKEGPSILRIQQVVRGDSAAYFCASSPGQLTYGYTFGSGTRLTVV.

The rearrangement links TRBV4-3 to TRBJ2-7; 10 bases fit TRBD1. Looked up from germline, CDR1 is LGHNA and CDR2 is YSLEER. V shed 1 base and J 7 bases; nucleotides not matched to a gene: 7. The CDR3 has 15 residues. CDR3 residues: CASSQGTGGTREQYF. CDR3 bases: TGCGCCAGCAGCCAAGGGACAGGGGGGACTAGGGAGCAGTACTTC.

This CDR3 reads CASSLAASWNEQFF. The CDR3 nucleotides are TGTGCCAGCAGTTTAGCGGCCTCTTGGAATGAGCAGTTCTTC. This chain connects TRBV27 to TRBJ2-1, with D hard to call. Trimming shortened V by 2 bases and J by 7 bases, and 12 bases separated the two germline ends. This CDR3 comprises 14 residues. Germline CDR1 and CDR2: MNHEY and SMNVEV (reference sequence).

This clone was recorded only once. The chain recombines TRBV18 with TRBJ1-2; 8 bases align to TRBD1. The CDR3 loop spans 14 amino acids. V dropped 3 bases and J dropped 4; count of bases not matched to a gene: 4. In germline, CDR1 is KGHSH, CDR2 LQKENI. The CDR3: CASSPGQDIYGYTF. For the CDR3, the DNA is TGTGCCAGCTCACCGGGACAGGACATCTATGGCTACACCTTC.

This chain joins TRBV6-2 or TRBV6-3 and TRBJ1-5; possibly TRBD1 for D (5 bases). CDR1 and CDR2 from the germline V gene are MNHEY and SVGEGT. V was pared by 4 bases and J by 4 bases, with 14 bases between. CDR3 size: 15 residues. The CDR3 sequence is CASSSHDSGNQPQHF. The DNA for the CDR3 is TGTGCCAGCAGTTCTCACGACAGCGGGAATCAGCCCCAGCATTTT.

J is TRBJ1-5 and V is TRBV9, with unresolved D. The CDR3 consists of 15 residues. The germline gives CDR1 SGDLS, CDR2 YYNGEE. Trimming removed 0 bases at V and 4 bases at J, with 11 bases between. The CDR3 reads CASSVAGDLNQPQHF. The CDR3 DNA sequence: TGTGCCAGCAGCGTAGCGGGAGACTTAAATCAGCCCCAGCATTTT.

This clone occurred a few times. The chain is built from TRBV12-5 and TRBJ1-4; no reliable D call. Trimming left V 4 bases short and J 0 bases short, with 18 bases between. The V gene's germline CDR1 is LGHNT and CDR2 FRNRAP. The CDR3 runs 18 residues. CDR3 protein: CASGSKIGESATNEKLFF. The CDR3 nucleotides are TGTGCTAGTGGTTCGAAGATCGGGGAGTCCGCAACTAATGAAAAACTGTTTTTT.